This TCR beta chain originates from a study of cytomegalovirus exposure and HLA in healthy donors. Some clones are missing from TCRdb's copy, which holds only in-frame ones; the method was immunoSEQ multiplex PCR. The sample contains some 200,000 clones, around 82% of which appear only once. Comments on this clone: Its antigen is as yet unknown.

General observations from the study: Diagnosis of cytomegalovirus status made by the classifier reportedly showed high specificity and sensitivity. According to a subsequent analysis, TCR clusters identified in the first cohort showed a tendency to co-occur across the 120 or so validation repertoires. Three CMV-associated chains proved CMV antigen-specific in vitro. Cytomegalovirus-associated TCR beta chains were listed, numbering 150 to 200.

Per germline, CDR1 MNHEY and CDR2 SMNVEV (reference sequence). The CDR3 covers 12 residues. The junction had 2 bases not matched to a gene; V was cut back by 5 bases and J by 5 bases. The sample was PBMCs. This sequence was found in a woman aged 18-29 years in good health and CMV-seropositive. The chain uses TRBV27 and TRBJ2-7, with 8 bases lining up with TRBD1. The CDR3 DNA follows: TGTGCCAGCAGTATGACAGGGGACGAGCAGTACTTC. This translates into CASSMTGDEQYF.